One sample yielded the 27 T cell receptor beta chains listed below, sequenced in a study of regulatory T cells in long-lasting Graves disease. HTBI primers from iRepertoire and Arm-PCR of CDR3 regions yielded the TCR beta libraries. One entry per CDR3 protein, called by TCRdb with MiXCR from the multiplex PCR reads. This table has fewer than 500,000 distinct CDR3 sequences, 15% to 20% appearing once. Time point denoted: newly diagnosed GD, antithyroid drugs for less than 3 months. PBMC RNA was the source of the TCR library. The same specimen was also included in a second study, on T cells in Graves' hyperthyroidism and ophthalmopathy.

The sample in question was peripheral blood mononuclear cells (PBMCs), obtained at new diagnosis, from a patient treated with antithyroid drugs. The source is a man between 35 and 55 years old with Graves disease.

This clonotype was seen only a few times. The rearrangement links TRBV9 to TRBJ2-7, with 8 bases lining up with TRBD2. Germline V lookup: CDR1 SGDLS, CDR2 YYNGEE. The CDR3 totals 15 residues. The V gene end was trimmed by 0 bases and the J gene end by 0 bases; junction bases not matched to a gene: 2. The CDR3: CASSVDGRASYEQYF. CDR3 nucleotide sequence: TGTGCCAGCAGCGTAGACGGGAGGGCCTCCTACGAGCAGTACTTC.

This clonotype has just a few counts. V and J are TRBV19 and TRBJ2-5; D perhaps matches TRBD1 (6 bases). Trimming left V 6 bases short and J 4 bases short, with 15 bases between. The CDR3 runs to 14 residues. Germline CDR1 LNHDA, CDR2 SQIVND (reference sequence). CDR3 nucleotide sequence: TGTGCCAGTAGCGTCACAGGGTCGGGAGAGACCCAGTACTTC. Protein: CASSVTGSGETQYF.

In its sample, this clonotype was seen many times. The DNA of the CDR3 is TGTGCCAGCAGCCCTACTGGTGGGGCTTGGGATGAGCAGTTCTTC. Its translation: CASSPTGGAWDEQFF. The chain has TRBV11-2 and TRBJ2-1; D may be TRBD1 (5 bases). The CDR3 covers 15 residues. The V and J ends lost 5 bases and 8 bases respectively, with 19 bases between them. Germline V lookup: CDR1 SGHAT, CDR2 FQNNGV.

At least ten counts were recorded for this clonotype. The J gene is TRBJ2-1, the V gene TRBV6-1; 8 nucleotides agree with TRBD2. Germline V lookup: CDR1 MNHNS, CDR2 SASEGT. Trimming removed 5 bases from V and 3 bases from J; junction bases left unmatched: 6. This CDR3 is 15 amino acids long. CDR3: CASSKSGSGYNEQFF. The CDR3 nucleotides read TGTGCCAGCAGTAAGAGCGGGAGCGGCTACAATGAGCAGTTCTTC.

This clonotype was recorded at least ten times. The chain uses TRBV28 and TRBJ2-7; D assignment may be TRBD1 or TRBD2 (5 bases each). V shed 2 bases and J shed 2 bases, with 10 bases lying between them. The CDR3 contains 14 residues. Germline CDR1 reads MDHEN; CDR2 reads SYDVKM. The CDR3 region has the DNA TGTGCCAGCAGTTTAGGGGACCCAGCCTACGAGCAGTACTTC. Encoded protein: CASSLGDPAYEQYF.

This clonotype was seen more than once but under ten times. This chain links TRBV28 with TRBJ2-7, with 7 bases lining up with TRBD1. With V trimmed by 4 bases and J by 0 bases, 6 bases remained unmatched. Germline assignment: CDR1 MDHEN and CDR2 SYDVKM. This CDR3 has 15 residues. CDR3 residues: CASSSDRALSYEQYF. The CDR3 region has the DNA TGTGCCAGCAGTTCAGACAGGGCCCTCTCCTACGAGCAGTACTTC.

This clonotype was recorded at least ten times. The J gene is TRBJ2-5, the V gene TRBV20-1; TRBD2 matches 9 bases. J lost 3 bases, V lost 0 bases, and 5 bases had no gene match. The CDR3 has 15 residues. Germline CDR1 reads DFQATT; CDR2 reads SNEGSKA (reference sequence). CDR3 region: CSARDGASGKETQYF. The CDR3 DNA sequence: TGCAGTGCTAGAGATGGGGCTAGCGGGAAAGAGACCCAGTACTTC.

The chain combines TRBV5-1 with TRBJ1-1, with D unresolved. Between the trimmed V and J ends, which lost 8 bases and 4 bases, there was a span of 15 bases. This CDR3 is 13 amino acids long. Germline CDR1 is SGHRS and CDR2 is YFSETQ. This chain's CDR3 is CASYNEDATEAFF. The DNA of the CDR3 is TGCGCCAGTTATAACGAGGATGCCACTGAAGCTTTCTTT.

This clonotype showed up just a few times. A junction boundary mismatches the germline segment, possibly from a read error. The chain links TRBV5-6 to TRBJ1-2; perhaps TRBD1 as D (5 bases). The CDR3 is 15 residues long. Germline V gene lookup returns CDR1 SGHDT and CDR2 YYEEEE. The CDR3 region is CASRFNSGFDYSYTF. The CDR3 coding sequence is TGTGCCAGCAGGTTCAACTCAGGGTTCGACTATAGCTACACCTTC.

This clonotype has a count of ten or more. In DNA, the CDR3 is TGCAGTGCTACTACCGCGGGACTAGCGAACACCGGGGAGCTGTTTTTT. It is translated as CSATTAGLANTGELFF. This chain links TRBV20-1 with TRBJ2-2; 8 nucleotides align to TRBD2. Trimming at V came to 4 bases and at J to 0 bases, leaving 7 bases not matched to a gene. This CDR3 is built from 16 residues. The germline CDR1 and CDR2 sequences are DFQATT and SNEGSKA (reference sequence).

The sample holds a few counts of this clonotype. The rearrangement joins TRBV7-9 to TRBJ2-5; perhaps TRBD1 as D (5 bases). The CDR3 loop spans 16 amino acids. Germline V gene lookup returns CDR1 SEHNR and CDR2 FQNEAQ (reference sequence). The V gene lost 5 bases and the J gene lost 2 bases, with 18 bases spanning the gap. CDR3 in DNA: TGTGCCAGCAGCCGCTCAGGGTGGGTACGGCAAGAGACCCAGTACTTC. Protein product: CASSRSGWVRQETQYF.

This clonotype came up many times. The V call is TRBV20-1, the J call TRBJ2-1; 7 nucleotides align to TRBD1. Germline V gives CDR1 DFQATT, CDR2 SNEGSKA (reference sequence). The CDR3 runs 15 residues. With V trimmed by 4 bases and J by 4 bases, 10 bases remained unmatched. CDR3 coding DNA: TGCAGTGCTACTCGAGACAGGGCATCTTACAATGAGCAGTTCTTC. Protein product: CSATRDRASYNEQFF.

This clonotype was seen a single time. At one of its ends the junction is not consistent with the germline gene, which may arise from a read error. The chain carries TRBV5-1 and TRBJ1-3; 9 bases are a match to TRBD1. Germline V gene sequence: CDR1 SGHRS, CDR2 YFSETQ. The CDR3 has 18 amino acids. The CDR3 protein is CASSRSGTGIGSRNTIYF. CDR3 nucleotide sequence: TGCGCCAGCAGCCGCAGCGGGACAGGGATCGGCTCTCGAAACACCATATATTTT.

This clonotype has ten or more counts. The chain is built from TRBV11-2 and TRBJ2-3, with no clear D. The CDR3 spans 14 residues. Trimming took off 5 bases at V and 6 bases at J, with 15 bases between the two ends. Germline CDR1 SGHAT, CDR2 FQNNGV. CDR3 bases: TGTGCCAGCAGCCCCAAAAATATCGGGGATACGCAGTATTTT. Residues: CASSPKNIGDTQYF.

This clonotype was observed many times. The V and J genes are TRBV11-2 and TRBJ2-3; unclear D gene. Germline V CDR1 and CDR2: SGHAT, FQNNGV. This CDR3 contains 15 residues. The V and J ends lost 0 bases and 2 bases respectively, with 9 bases between them. The CDR3 loop reads CASSLDTGYTDTQYF. The CDR3 nucleotides are TGTGCCAGCAGCTTAGATACTGGCTACACAGATACGCAGTATTTT.

In its sample, this clonotype was seen a few times. The chain is built from TRBV20-1 and TRBJ2-2; tentatively, D is TRBD2 (5 bases). Germline CDR1 and CDR2: DFQATT and SNEGSKA (reference sequence). CDR3 length equals 13 residues. V shed 1 base and J shed 5 bases, with 8 bases lying between them. Here the CDR3 DNA reads TGCAGTGCTAGAGTTACGGGGACCGGGGAGCTGTTTTTT. Amino acid sequence: CSARVTGTGELFF.

Only a few counts were recorded for this clonotype. The V gene is TRBV7-3, the J gene TRBJ2-3, with 9 bases fitting TRBD1. This CDR3 has 13 amino acids. Germline loops: CDR1 SGHTA, CDR2 FQGTGA. After removal of 3 bases from V and 10 bases from J, the junction contained 5 bases not matched to a gene. CDR3 region: CASSFRTGEPQYF. The CDR3 coding sequence is TGTGCCAGCAGCTTTAGGACAGGGGAGCCGCAGTATTTT.

This clonotype was recorded many times. The rearrangement joins TRBV6-2 or TRBV6-3 to TRBJ2-3; TRBD2 agrees at 10 bases. The V gene end was trimmed by 5 bases and the J gene end by 6 bases; junction bases not matched to a gene: 5. Germline values: CDR1 MNHEY, CDR2 SVGEGT. The CDR3 runs to 14 residues. CDR3 sequence: CASSVSGRRDTQYF. The CDR3 DNA sequence: TGTGCCAGCAGTGTTAGCGGGAGGAGGGATACGCAGTATTTT.

Many counts were recorded for this clonotype. The CDR3 DNA reads TGCGCCAGCAGTTTGACCCTCTACGAGCAGTACTTC. Amino acid sequence: CASSLTLYEQYF. The chain joins TRBV5-1 to TRBJ2-7; D is uncertain. The CDR3 totals 12 residues. The V end was cut by 5 bases, the J end by 3 bases, with 9 bases between. CDR1 is SGHRS, CDR2 YFSETQ, per germline.

This clonotype has a handful of counts. The rearrangement joins TRBV20-1 to TRBJ2-7; 8 nucleotides match TRBD2. Per germline, CDR1 DFQATT and CDR2 SNEGSKA (reference sequence). This CDR3 contains 16 residues. Trimming removed 1 base from V and 3 bases from J; junction bases left unmatched: 11. The CDR3 is CSARGGESGSIYEQYF. The CDR3 coding sequence is TGCAGTGCTAGAGGAGGGGAGAGCGGGAGCATCTACGAGCAGTACTTC.

This clonotype appeared many times. The J gene is TRBJ2-7, the V gene TRBV5-1, with 12 bases identical to TRBD2. The CDR3 has 19 residues. CDR1 and CDR2 from the germline V gene are SGHRS and YFSETQ. Trimming removed 3 bases from V and 1 base from J; junction bases left unmatched: 14. As DNA, the CDR3 is TGCGCCAGCAGCTCGACCTTGCCGAGACTAGCGGGAGTATCCTACGAGCAGTACTTC. Translating it yields CASSSTLPRLAGVSYEQYF.

The V gene is TRBV20-1, the J gene TRBJ1-1; 8 positions match TRBD1. V shed 4 bases and J 5 bases; nucleotides not matched to a gene: 9. Germline V gene lookup returns CDR1 DFQATT and CDR2 SNEGSKA (reference sequence). This CDR3 comprises 14 residues. CDR3 nucleotide sequence: TGCAGTGCTATACGGACAGGGCGGCGGACTGAAGCTTTCTTT. Encoded protein: CSAIRTGRRTEAFF.

The chain uses TRBV5-1 and TRBJ1-5; no definite D call. CDR3 length equals 14 residues. Trimming left V 4 bases short and J 12 bases short, with 20 bases between. Germline loops: CDR1 SGHRS, CDR2 YFSETQ. The CDR3 DNA reads TGCGCCAGCAGCCTAGGTTTACCGGGGTCTCTCCAGCATTTT. This codes for CASSLGLPGSLQHF. Full variable domain (rest looked up from reference TRBV5-1 and TRBJ1-5): KAGVTQTPRYLIKTRGQQVTLSCSPISGHRSVSWYQQTPGQGLQFLFEYFSETQRNKGNFPGRFSGRQFSNSRSEMNVSTLELGDSALYLCASSLGLPGSLQHFGDGTRLSIL.

This clonotype turned up a few times. A much larger clone sits a single nucleotide away, making a read error possible. Lacking the conserved final phenylalanine or tryptophan, this CDR3 likely reflects a read error. This chain links TRBV30 with TRBJ2-1, with D perhaps matching TRBD1 or TRBD2 (6 bases each). V gave up 1 base and J gave up 0 bases, with 16 bases separating them. This CDR3 is built from 17 residues. The germline gives CDR1 GTSNPN, CDR2 SVGIG (reference sequence). CDR3 loop: CAWSGVGGPSSYNEQFS. The DNA for the CDR3 is TGTGCCTGGAGTGGCGTGGGGGGCCCAAGCTCCTACAATGAGCAGTTCTCC.

The V call is TRBV2, the J call TRBJ2-7, with D unclear. Germline V gene lookup returns CDR1 SNHLY and CDR2 FYNNEI. The ends were cut back, 1 base at V and 12 bases at J, with 13 bases in the middle. This CDR3 comprises 12 residues. DNA for the CDR3: TGTGCCAGCAGTGAAGTTTATCCCGGACCGTACTTC. The encoded protein is CASSEVYPGPYF. The entire variable domain, with the rest obtained from reference TRBV2 and TRBJ2-7, is as follows: EPEVTQTPSHQVTQMGQEVILRCVPISNHLYFYWYRQILGQKVEFLVSFYNNEISEKSEIFDDQFSVERPDGSNFTLKIRSTKLEDSAMYFCASSEVYPGPYFGPGTRLTVT.

The CDR3 here is CATSDGDQGETQYF. For the CDR3, the DNA is TGTGCCACCAGTGATGGAGACCAGGGAGAGACCCAGTACTTC. The genes are TRBV24-1 and TRBJ2-5; D perhaps matches TRBD1 (5 bases). The V end was cut by 3 bases, the J end by 4 bases, with 11 bases between. Germline V gives CDR1 KGHDR, CDR2 SFDVKD. CDR3 length: 14 amino acids.

This clonotype was observed many times. The chain has TRBV12-3 or TRBV12-4 and TRBJ2-5, with D possibly TRBD2 on 6 matching bases. V lost 6 bases to trimming and J lost 5 bases, with 16 bases between them. The CDR3 extends over 14 amino acids. The CDR3 here is CASSPRGFGETQYF. CDR3 nucleotides: TGTGCCAGCAGCCCCCGGGGGTTTGGTGAGACCCAGTACTTC.